This entry is about one T cell receptor beta chain. Its antigen is not known. TCRdb independently ran MiXCR on the 5' RACE reads; one entry per CDR3 protein. The sample yields some 240,000 distinct CDR3 sequences, 15% to 20% seen once. The sample is drawn from a study of CD8 T cells in ankylosing spondylitis. General study points: Disease-linked clones were reportedly significantly enriched in matched ankylosing spondylitis synovial fluid.

The CDR3 has 14 residues. The germline V and J ends were trimmed by 1 base and 1 base, with 8 bases remaining between them. Germline V CDR1 and CDR2: SGHRS, YFSETQ. The chain is built from TRBV5-1 and TRBJ2-5; D gene unclear. Sequenced sample: blood, either unsorted or a sorted T cell fraction (not recorded which). This TCR was sampled from a male donor with ankylosing spondylitis or in good health (not recorded which). The CDR3 loop reads CASSLIAPQETQYF. In nucleotides, the CDR3 is TGCGCCAGCAGCTTGATCGCGCCCCAAGAGACCCAGTACTTC. Using reference TRBV5-1 and TRBJ2-5 for the parts outside the CDR3, the full variable domain is KAGVTQTPRYLIKTRGQQVTLSCSPISGHRSVSWYQQTPGQGLQFLFEYFSETQRNKGNFPGRFSGRQFSNSRSEMNVSTLELGDSALYLCASSLIAPQETQYFGPGTRLLVL.